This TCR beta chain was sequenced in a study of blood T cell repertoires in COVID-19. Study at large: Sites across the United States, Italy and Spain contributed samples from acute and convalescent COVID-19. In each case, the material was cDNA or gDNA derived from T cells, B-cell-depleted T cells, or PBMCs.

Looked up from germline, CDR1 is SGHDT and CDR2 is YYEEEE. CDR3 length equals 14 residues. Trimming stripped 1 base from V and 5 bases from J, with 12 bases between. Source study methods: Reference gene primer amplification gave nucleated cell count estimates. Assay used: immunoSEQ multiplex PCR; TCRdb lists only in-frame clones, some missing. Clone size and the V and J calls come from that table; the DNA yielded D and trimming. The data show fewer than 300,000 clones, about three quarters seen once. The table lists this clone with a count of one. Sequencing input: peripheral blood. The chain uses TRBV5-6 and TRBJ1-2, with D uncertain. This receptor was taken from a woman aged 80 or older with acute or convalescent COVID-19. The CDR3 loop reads CASSLYASTYGYTF. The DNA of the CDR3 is TGTGCCAGCAGCTTGTACGCATCTACTTATGGCTACACCTTC.